The 31 T cell receptor beta chains in this list originate from one sample, sequenced in a study of shared clonotypes between healthy human individuals. CD45RO-negative cells were positively selected for CCR7, leaving out terminally differentiated effector memory CD45RA+ cells. The method was immunoSEQ multiplex PCR; TCRdb's version includes in-frame clones alone and lacks a portion of them. In the table there are nearly 2 million clones, about 95% of which are singletons. Sequenced input: naive CD8+ T cells sorted from blood. These receptors came from a man aged 18 to 30 in good health.

The CDR3 reads CASSFLAASYEQYF. CDR3 DNA: TGTGCCAGCAGCTTTCTCGCAGCCTCCTACGAGCAGTACTTC. The chain employs TRBV11-2 and TRBJ2-7; D unclear. V lost 3 bases to trimming and J lost 0 bases, with 9 bases between them. CDR3 size: 14 residues. CDR1 and CDR2 (germline): SGHAT, FQNNGV.

The genes are TRBV11-2 and TRBJ2-1, with D uncertain. This CDR3 spans 14 amino acids. From germline, CDR1 is SGHAT and CDR2 FQNNGV. The ends were cut back, 6 bases at V and 0 bases at J, with 9 bases in the middle. CDR3 amino acids: CASSPHGSYNEQFF. The CDR3 DNA reads TGTGCCAGCAGTCCCCACGGCTCCTACAATGAGCAGTTCTTC.

This chain joins TRBV5-1 and TRBJ1-5; D might be TRBD1 (6 bases). V gave up 4 bases and J gave up 3 bases, with 17 bases separating them. The CDR3 runs to 16 residues. Germline loops: CDR1 SGHRS, CDR2 YFSETQ. CDR3 region: CASSPVDRSYNQPQHF. The DNA for the CDR3 is TGCGCCAGCAGCCCCGTTGACAGGTCCTACAATCAGCCCCAGCATTTT.

The V gene is TRBV7-9, the J gene TRBJ1-4; D call uncertain. There are 15 residues in the CDR3. From germline, CDR1 is SEHNR and CDR2 FQNEAQ (reference sequence). With 5 bases removed from V and 1 base from J, the gap between germline ends came to 11 bases. The CDR3 here is CASSTSGQTNEKLFF. DNA for the CDR3: TGTGCCAGCAGCACATCGGGCCAAACTAATGAAAAACTGTTTTTT.

The genes are TRBV15 and TRBJ2-1, with a tentative D call TRBD1 (6 bases). The ends were cut back, 0 bases at V and 0 bases at J, with 12 bases in the middle. The CDR3 extends over 17 amino acids. The germline gives CDR1 LNHNV, CDR2 YYDKDF (reference sequence). CDR3 bases: TGTGCCACCAGCAGAGACCCGGACAGAGTCTCCTACAATGAGCAGTTCTTC. The encoded protein is CATSRDPDRVSYNEQFF. The entire variable domain, with the rest obtained from reference TRBV15 and TRBJ2-1, is as follows: DAMVIQNPRYQVTQFGKPVTLSCSQTLNHNVMYWYQQKSSQAPKLLFHYYDKDFNNEADTPDNFQSRRPNTSFCFLDIRSPGLGDTAMYLCATSRDPDRVSYNEQFFGPGTRLTVL.

The table lists this clone with a count of one. The chain recombines TRBV6-5 with TRBJ2-7; 9 nucleotides align to TRBD1. The CDR3 totals 15 residues. The V gene's germline CDR1 is MNHEY and CDR2 SVGAGI. After removal of 4 bases from V and 3 bases from J, the junction contained 7 bases not matched to a gene. CDR3 sequence: CASSSDRGEFYEQYF. Here the CDR3 DNA reads TGTGCCAGCAGTTCCGACAGGGGGGAGTTCTACGAGCAGTACTTC.

The chain recombines TRBV4-1 with TRBJ2-7; the D gene is possibly TRBD1 (5 bases). Germline assignment: CDR1 MGHRA and CDR2 YSYEKL. The CDR3 is 15 amino acids. V was clipped by 4 bases and J by 3 bases, with 16 bases between them. CDR3 residues: CASSPGQINGYEQYF. CDR3 coding DNA: TGCGCCAGCAGCCCAGGACAAATAAACGGCTACGAGCAGTACTTC.

The chain recombines TRBV2 with TRBJ2-5; D is perhaps TRBD1 or TRBD2 (5 bases each). Germline loops: CDR1 SNHLY, CDR2 FYNNEI. Deletions cut 4 bases from V and 5 bases from J, with 20 bases between. The length of the CDR3 is 16 residues. DNA for the CDR3: TGTGCCAGCAGTGGTCTAGCCAGCCCGCCAGGGGAGACCCAGTACTTC. As protein: CASSGLASPPGETQYF.

This chain's CDR3 is CASSESSEGSEAFF. The CDR3 DNA reads as TGCGCCAGCAGTGAGTCTTCCGAAGGCTCTGAAGCTTTCTTT. The J gene is TRBJ1-1, the V gene TRBV10-1; no reliable D call. CDR1 WNHNN and CDR2 SYGVQD come from the germline V gene (reference sequence). The CDR3 loop spans 14 amino acids. Trimming stripped 0 bases from V and 6 bases from J, with 11 bases between.

The CDR3 loop is CASSLGVSGILSYEQYF. As DNA, the CDR3 is TGTGCCAGCAGCTTAGGTGTTAGCGGGATCCTCTCCTACGAGCAGTACTTC. This sequence joins TRBV7-2 and TRBJ2-7; 8 nucleotides align to TRBD2. The CDR3 covers 17 residues. The J segment lost 0 bases and the V segment lost 1 base, leaving 8 bases of the junction unmatched. Germline V lookup: CDR1 SGHTA, CDR2 FQGNSA.

V gene TRBV30 combines with J gene TRBJ1-5; no clear D. The ends were cut back, 0 bases at V and 5 bases at J, with 14 bases in the middle. This CDR3 is 15 amino acids long. Germline CDR1 is GTSNPN and CDR2 is SVGIG (reference sequence). The CDR3 region has the DNA TGTGCCTGGAGTGTCCGGTTGGGTATCGATCAGCCCCAGCATTTT. It codes for CAWSVRLGIDQPQHF.

The rearrangement joins TRBV5-3 to TRBJ1-2; TRBD1 aligns across 7 bases. TRBV5-3 is placed among ORFs of uncertain function. J was trimmed by 4 bases and V by 3 bases; bases with no gene match: 6. The CDR3 contains 14 residues. The CDR3 DNA reads TGTGCCAGAAGCTGGGAAGGGGGCCGCTATGGCTACACCTTC. Its translation is CARSWEGGRYGYTF.

The V call is TRBV6-5, the J call TRBJ2-3, with D possibly called TRBD1 or TRBD2 (5 bases each). The germline V gene has CDR1 MNHEY and CDR2 SVGAGI. CDR3 length: 14 amino acids. Trimming shortened V by 4 bases and J by 1 base, and 9 bases separated the two germline ends. CDR3: CASSSGPGTDTQYF. The CDR3 coding sequence is TGTGCCAGCAGTTCGGGGCCTGGCACAGATACGCAGTATTTT.

This clone was seen a single time. This sequence joins TRBV10-2 and TRBJ2-7; 10 bases agree with TRBD2. Germline CDR1 WSHSY, CDR2 SAAADI. J was trimmed by 6 bases and V by 4 bases; bases with no gene match: 6. There are 14 residues in the CDR3. CDR3 protein: CASSGLAGAPEQYF. In DNA, the CDR3 is TGCGCCAGCAGTGGGCTAGCGGGAGCTCCCGAGCAGTACTTC.

The rearrangement uses TRBV13 and TRBJ2-1; D is possibly TRBD2 (5 bases). CDR1 is PRHDT, CDR2 FYEKMQ, per germline (reference sequence). The CDR3 sequence is 12 residues long. V dropped 5 bases and J dropped 8 bases, with 10 bases sitting between them. CDR3 bases: TGTGCCAGCAGCCCCGGGAATGATGAGCAGTTCTTC. Protein product: CASSPGNDEQFF.

The chain combines TRBV6-6 with TRBJ1-1; unclear D gene. The germline CDR1 and CDR2 sequences are MNHNY and SVGAGI (reference sequence). This CDR3 has 14 amino acids. V was cut by 2 bases and J by 1 base, with 8 bases left in between. CDR3 DNA sequence: TGTGCCAGCAGTTACAGCCATCCGAACACTGAAGCTTTCTTT. Encoded protein: CASSYSHPNTEAFF.

The table lists this clone with a count of one. The chain recombines TRBV6-5 with TRBJ2-3; weak D call: TRBD1 (6 bases). This CDR3 is 15 amino acids long. The V and J ends lost 6 bases and 0 bases respectively, with 13 bases between them. From germline, CDR1 is MNHEY and CDR2 SVGAGI. The CDR3 protein is CASRRQDPSTDTQYF. The DNA for the CDR3 is TGTGCCAGCAGACGACAGGACCCTAGCACAGATACGCAGTATTTT.

The chain couples TRBV9 to TRBJ2-2; 13 nucleotides line up with TRBD2. V lost 4 bases, J lost 5 bases, and 5 bases stayed unmatched. Germline CDR1 SGDLS, CDR2 YYNGEE. This CDR3 is built from 16 residues. The CDR3 DNA reads TGTGCCAGCAGCTCACCGGGACTAGCGGGAACCGGGGAGCTGTTTTTT. It encodes CASSSPGLAGTGELFF.

This rearrangement joins TRBV9 to TRBJ1-1; 12 nucleotides match TRBD1. The V and J ends lost 4 bases and 5 bases, in that order; junction bases with no gene match: 3. This CDR3 contains 14 residues. Germline V gene sequence: CDR1 SGDLS, CDR2 YYNGEE. Here the CDR3 DNA reads TGTGCCAGCAGCTCGGGACAGGGGGCGACTGAAGCTTTCTTT. Amino acids: CASSSGQGATEAFF. The whole variable domain, filled in from reference TRBV9 and TRBJ1-1, reads DSGVTQTPKHLITATGQRVTLRCSPRSGDLSVYWYQQSLDQGLQFLIQYYNGEERAKGNILERFSAQQFPDLHSELNLSSLELGDSALYFCASSSGQGATEAFFGQGTRLTVV.

This chain connects TRBV5-6 to TRBJ2-7; D is ambiguous. V lost 2 bases and J 0 bases, leaving 9 bases between the germline ends. The CDR3 runs 14 residues. Germline V gives CDR1 SGHDT, CDR2 YYEEEE. CDR3 in amino acids: CASSFATSSYEQYF. The CDR3 DNA reads as TGTGCCAGCAGCTTCGCGACAAGCTCCTACGAGCAGTACTTC.

This chain connects TRBV27 to TRBJ2-1; D is unclear. Trimming removed 5 bases from V and 5 bases from J, with 7 bases in between. Germline V gene sequence: CDR1 MNHEY, CDR2 SMNVEV (reference sequence). CDR3 length equals 12 residues. The CDR3 region has the DNA TGTGCCAGCAGTATCAAAAACAATGAGCAGTTCTTC. Protein sequence: CASSIKNNEQFF.

V gene TRBV7-9 combines with J gene TRBJ2-7; D possibly uses TRBD1 or TRBD2 (5 bases each). Trimming pared 4 bases from V and 2 bases from J, leaving 21 bases between. Germline V gives CDR1 SEHNR, CDR2 FQNEAQ (reference sequence). This CDR3 has 17 residues. DNA for the CDR3: TGTGCCAGCAGCTCCCCCCGAGGGGAGCCGAGGGCCTACGAGCAGTACTTC. Translation gives CASSSPRGEPRAYEQYF.

CDR3 region: CATSTPGVAADHEQYF. CDR3 sequence (DNA): TGTGCCACCAGCACCCCGGGAGTCGCAGCGGACCACGAGCAGTACTTC. The chain couples TRBV15 to TRBJ2-7; the D gene is possibly TRBD2 (6 bases). Per germline, CDR1 LNHNV and CDR2 YYDKDF (reference sequence). The CDR3 is 16 amino acids. V shed 4 bases and J shed 5 bases, with 21 bases lying between them.

V usage is TRBV7-9 and J usage is TRBJ1-4, with D tentatively TRBD1 (6 bases). The CDR3 has 16 residues. Germline V lookup: CDR1 SEHNR, CDR2 FQNEAQ (reference sequence). Trimming removed 1 base from V and 7 bases from J, with 16 bases in between. CDR3 coding DNA: TGTGCCAGCAGCTTAGAGCTGGGAGGGGGAGTTGAAAAACTGTTTTTT. It is translated as CASSLELGGGVEKLFF. The full variable domain, completed using reference TRBV7-9 and TRBJ1-4, is DTGVSQNPRHKITKRGQNVTFRCDPISEHNRLYWYRQTLGQGPEFLTYFQNEAQLEKSRLLSDRFSAERPKGSFSTLEIQRTEQGDSAMYLCASSLELGGGVEKLFFGSGTQLSVL.

This sequence joins TRBV6-5 and TRBJ2-5; a weak D match, TRBD2 (6 bases). Germline CDR1 MNHEY, CDR2 SVGAGI. Trimming pared 1 base from V and 5 bases from J, leaving 11 bases between. The CDR3 is 14 residues long. The DNA for the CDR3 is TGTGCCAGCAGTTACTACACTAGCTTGGAGACCCAGTACTTC. Encoded protein: CASSYYTSLETQYF.

The chain carries TRBV4-1 and TRBJ2-1, with 12 bases lining up with TRBD2. CDR1 and CDR2 (germline): MGHRA, YSYEKL. The V segment lost 0 bases and the J segment 2 bases; nucleotides outside the gene matches: 5. The CDR3 has 18 amino acids. The CDR3 reads CASSQETSGSAPYNEQFF. In nucleotides, the CDR3 is TGCGCCAGCAGCCAAGAGACTAGCGGGAGTGCGCCCTACAATGAGCAGTTCTTC.

J is TRBJ1-5 and V is TRBV19; no clear D. Germline-derived CDR1 and CDR2 are LNHDA and SQIVND (reference sequence). The V end lost 2 bases, the J end lost 1 base, and 15 bases lay between the germline ends. CDR3 length: 17 amino acids. Here the CDR3 reads CASSIFWEAQSNQPQHF. The CDR3 DNA reads TGTGCCAGTAGTATATTCTGGGAAGCTCAAAGCAATCAGCCCCAGCATTTT. Full variable domain (missing parts from reference TRBV19 and TRBJ1-5): DGGITQSPKYLFRKEGQNVTLSCEQNLNHDAMYWYRQDPGQGLRLIYYSQIVNDFQKGDIAEGYSVSREKKESFPLTVTSAQKNPTAFYLCASSIFWEAQSNQPQHFGDGTRLSIL.

V usage is TRBV5-1 and J usage is TRBJ1-4, with 9 bases fitting TRBD1. This CDR3 comprises 15 residues. The germline CDR1 and CDR2 sequences are SGHRS and YFSETQ. The V segment lost 0 bases and the J segment 4 bases; nucleotides outside the gene matches: 1. CDR3 loop: CASSLETGGNEKLFF. The CDR3 bases are TGCGCCAGCAGCTTGGAGACAGGGGGTAATGAAAAACTGTTTTTT.

CDR3 DNA sequence: TGTGCCAGCAGTGACGAAGGGGGGCGAAGCAATCAGCCCCAGCATTTT. Translated: CASSDEGGRSNQPQHF. The genes are TRBV6-4 and TRBJ1-5; the D gene is possibly TRBD1 (6 bases). The V gene's germline CDR1 is MRHNA and CDR2 SNTAGT. Trimming took 2 bases from V and 1 from J, leaving 12 bases between them. CDR3 length equals 16 residues.

This chain uses TRBV2 with TRBJ2-1; 7 nucleotides line up with TRBD2. The CDR3 has 16 amino acids. V gave up 6 bases and J gave up 1 base; unmatched junction bases: 9. CDR1 SNHLY and CDR2 FYNNEI come from the germline V gene. The CDR3 DNA follows: TGTGCCAGCAGGGGAGCTCCTAGCGGTTCCTACAATGAGCAGTTCTTC. Amino acid sequence: CASRGAPSGSYNEQFF.

Of note for this clone: The same CDR3 also results from other DNA sequences found in this sample. The chain links TRBV28 to TRBJ1-4; perhaps TRBD1 as D (6 bases). CDR1 is MDHEN and CDR2 is SYDVKM in the germline V gene. The CDR3 length is 13 residues. Trimming pared 6 bases from V and 6 bases from J, leaving 11 bases between. The CDR3 here is CASRGGLDEKLFF. CDR3 bases: TGTGCCAGCAGAGGGGGGCTCGATGAAAAACTGTTTTTT.